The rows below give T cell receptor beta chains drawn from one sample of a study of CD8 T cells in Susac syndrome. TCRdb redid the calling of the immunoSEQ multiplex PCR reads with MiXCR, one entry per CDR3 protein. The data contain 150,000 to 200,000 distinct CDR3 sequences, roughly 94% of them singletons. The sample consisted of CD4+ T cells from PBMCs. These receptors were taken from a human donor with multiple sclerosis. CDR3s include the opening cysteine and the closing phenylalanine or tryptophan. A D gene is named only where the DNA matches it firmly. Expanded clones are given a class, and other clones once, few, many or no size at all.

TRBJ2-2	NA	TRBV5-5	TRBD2	TGTGCCAGCAGAAGACTAGCGGTATTCACCGGGGAGCTGTTTTTT	CASRRLAVFTGELFF
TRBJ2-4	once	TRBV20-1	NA	TGCAGCGCCGGGCAGTATTCGCAGAACATTCAGTACTTC	CSAGQYSQNIQYF
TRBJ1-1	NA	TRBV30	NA	TGTGCCTGGAGTGTCTCAGGCCATACTGAAGCTTTCTTT	CAWSVSGHTEAFF
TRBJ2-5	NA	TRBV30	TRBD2	TGTGCCTGGAGTGGGAGCGGGAGGGAAGGGGAGACCCAGTACTTC	CAWSGSGREGETQYF
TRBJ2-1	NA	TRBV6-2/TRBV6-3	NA	TGTGCCAGCAGTTTAGGACTGGAGCAGTTCTTC	CASSLGLEQFF
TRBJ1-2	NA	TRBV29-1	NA	TGCAATACGGCCGAGGATGACTATGGCTACACCTTC	CNTAEDDYGYTF
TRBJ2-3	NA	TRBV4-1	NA	TGCGCCAGCAGCCCTCCCATCACAGATACGCAGTATTTT	CASSPPITDTQYF
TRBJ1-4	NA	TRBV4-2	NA	TGTGCCAGCAGCCGGGACGGACAAAATGAAAAACTGTTTTTT	CASSRDGQNEKLFF
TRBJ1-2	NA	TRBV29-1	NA	TGCAGCGTTGTTCGGCCGTACTATGGCTACACCTTC	CSVVRPYYGYTF
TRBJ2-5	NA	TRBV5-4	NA	TGTGCCAGCAGGACTAGACTTGGGGAGACCCAGTACTTC	CASRTRLGETQYF
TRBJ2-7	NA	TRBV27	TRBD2	TGTGCCAGCAGTCTAAGGGAGGGATACGAGCAGTACTTC	CASSLREGYEQYF
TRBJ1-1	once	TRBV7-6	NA	TGTGCCAGCAGCCTACAGGGTCGGGGGAACACTGAAGCTTTCTTT	CASSLQGRGNTEAFF
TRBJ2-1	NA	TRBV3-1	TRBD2	TGTGCCAGCAGACAGAGCGGGGGGTACAATGAGCAGTTCTTC	CASRQSGGYNEQFF
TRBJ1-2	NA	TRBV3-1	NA	TGTGCCAGCAGCCAGGCCAACTATGGCTACACCTTC	CASSQANYGYTF
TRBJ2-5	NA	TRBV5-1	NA	TGCGCCAGCAGCTCCGGATTGTACCAAGAGACCCAGTACTTC	CASSSGLYQETQYF
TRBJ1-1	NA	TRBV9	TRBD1	TGTGCCAGCAGCGCGCGGACAGGAAACACTGAAGCTTTCTTT	CASSARTGNTEAFF
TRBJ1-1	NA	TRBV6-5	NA	TGTGCCAGCAGTTACGACAGCCTGAACACTGAAGCTTTCTTT	CASSYDSLNTEAFF
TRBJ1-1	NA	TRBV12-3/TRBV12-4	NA	TGTGCCAGCGTGAGTTGGATGAACACTGAAGCTTTCTTT	CASVSWMNTEAFF
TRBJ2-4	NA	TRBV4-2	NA	TGTGCCAGCAGCCAAGATCCGTTAGGACTGGAAATCAAAAACATTCAGTACTTC	CASSQDPLGLEIKNIQYF